This TCR beta chain was identified during a study of T cells in Graves' hyperthyroidism and ophthalmopathy. Per germline, CDR1 ENHRY and CDR2 SYGVKD. CDR3 length equals 12 residues. The trim removed 11 bases at V and 0 bases at J, leaving 3 bases unmatched. Study-level findings and limits: The blood repertoire included most of the expanded thyroid clonotypes above 0.001.

This clonotype was recorded at least ten times. Antigen: not known. Researchers amplified the TCR beta CDR3 regions from RNA transcripts. Primed by the HTBI set, a first-round RT-PCR was run on the TCR CDR3. TCRdb recomputed calls from the multiplex PCR reads with MiXCR, one row per CDR3 protein. The data show around 180,000 distinct CDR3 sequences, about 18% seen once. Orbital computed tomography and thyroid ultrasound, together with serum TRAb and thyroxine and clinical symptoms, were used for diagnoses. The receptor's source is a woman aged 50 to 60 with Graves' hyperthyroidism. Sequencing used blood. The chain is built from TRBV10-3 and TRBJ1-1, with 7 bases matching TRBD1. The CDR3 region has the DNA TGTGCCTGCCAGGGGGTGAACACTGAAGCTTTCTTT. It is translated as CACQGVNTEAFF.